This is a list of T cell receptor beta chains from one sample in a study of cytomegalovirus exposure and HLA in healthy donors. Sequencing used immunoSEQ multiplex PCR; TCRdb keeps in-frame clones, though not all of them. Of 250,000 to 350,000 clones listed, 86% were seen once; the top ten hold less than 4%. The sequenced material came from PBMCs. These receptors all come from a man aged 35-49 years in good health and CMV-seropositive. CDR3s leave out the opening cysteine and the closing phenylalanine or tryptophan. A D gene is named only where the DNA matches it firmly.

j_call d_call v_call cdr3_aa
TRBJ2-1 TRBD1 TRBV9 ASSVGSGTGGTNEQF
TRBJ2-1 NA TRBV7-2 ASSENRGNEQF
TRBJ1-1 TRBD1 TRBV7-8 ASSGDTGVLTEAF
TRBJ1-4 TRBD1 TRBV4-1 ASSQDSRGTANEKLF
TRBJ2-3 TRBD2 TRBV19 ATAGGITDTQY
TRBJ2-2 TRBD1 TRBV9 ASSWTGDTGELF
TRBJ2-1 NA TRBV7-9 ASSLGSYNEQF
TRBJ2-1 NA TRBV7-9 ASSLLEGTYNEQF
TRBJ2-1 TRBD1 TRBV28 ASSLSGTGNNEQF
TRBJ2-2 TRBD2 TRBV28 ASRAASGRAAGELF
TRBJ2-7 TRBD1 TRBV6-1 ASSEGRGLIYEQY
TRBJ1-2 NA TRBV27 ASSPWASEGYT
TRBJ2-1 TRBD2 TRBV7-3 ASSLGLAGGRQF
TRBJ1-2 TRBD1 TRBV9 ASSEGGAGGYT
TRBJ2-1 NA TRBV10-2 ASSVLAYNEQF
TRBJ2-1 NA TRBV28 ASSHFHEQF
TRBJ2-5 TRBD1 TRBV9 ASSVGTGEETQY
TRBJ2-1 NA TRBV7-8 ASSLGKEYNEQF
TRBJ2-7 NA TRBV30 AWSQGGPYEQY
TRBJ1-5 NA TRBV25-1 ASSRDTRQPQH
TRBJ2-7 TRBD1 TRBV4-2 ASSLGTGGFYEQY
TRBJ2-3 TRBD2 TRBV6-4 ASSGRLAGGRYTDTQY
TRBJ2-1 TRBD2 TRBV9 ASSGGLAGEGSYNEQF
TRBJ2-1 TRBD2 TRBV28 ASQRESAYNEQF
TRBJ1-2 TRBD1 TRBV4-1 ASSQTGARNYGYT
TRBJ1-5 NA TRBV28 ASRRGGQPQH
TRBJ2-1 NA TRBV28 ASSLSGGNNEQF
TRBJ1-5 NA TRBV7-9 ASSPGGEPQH
TRBJ2-3 NA TRBV29-1 SAPGDFWMDTQY
NA NA TRBV25-1 ASSEYPSLSSYEQY
TRBJ2-5 TRBD2 TRBV7-8 ASSPRLAGGWEETQY
TRBJ2-3 TRBD1 TRBV28 ASSSPGQGASDTQY
TRBJ2-3 TRBD2 TRBV7-6 ASRKTSGSTDTQY
TRBJ2-1 NA TRBV7-9 ASSLELADEQF
TRBJ1-5 NA TRBV5-5 ASSEQGDQPQH
TRBJ2-1 NA TRBV18 ASSPLKPGSSYNEQF